These T cell receptor beta chains were read from a single sample in a study of shared clonotypes between healthy human individuals. The assay was immunoSEQ multiplex PCR, and TCRdb's table has in-frame clones only and misses some. Here the sample spans about 1 million clones, about 74% being singletons. Sequenced: memory CD4+ T cells sorted from blood. These receptor sequences come from a man younger than 30 in good health. Both conserved end residues are part of each CDR3.

>TRBV5-1|16
CASSQTSDSSYNEQFF
>TRBV13|15
CASSRPDSGGREQYF
>TRBV10-2|16
CASSGTGTDSNQPQHF
>TRBV5-1|16
CASSAGTGGAGEKLFF
>TRBV27|15
CASSPEGLENEKLFF
>TRBV4-3|14
CASSGHSNTGELFF
>TRBV29-1|14
CSVPSDQNTGELFF
>TRBV10-3|13
CAISDGLTDTQYF
>TRBV10-2|14
CASTRGQGGSEQYF
>TRBV7-2|14
CASSASGSNQPQHF
>TRBV7-8|15
CASSPPSFRNNEQFF
>TRBV5-4|16
CASSTGLAVNTGELFF
>TRBV6-6|15
CASIGGGVRTDTQYF
>TRBV27|15
CASSRRTGLEGGAFF